Listed below are T cell receptor beta chains from one sample, sequenced in a study of blood T cell repertoires in COVID-19. Here immunoSEQ multiplex PCR was the method, and the copy in TCRdb shows in-frame clones only, minus some. The sample lists about 250,000 clones; 80% to 90% were seen once. Sequenced material: peripheral blood. The receptors originated from a man older than 75 with acute or convalescent COVID-19. CDR3s include the opening cysteine and the closing phenylalanine or tryptophan. The D gene is left open where the match is weak. Not all rows give a size; the values are once, few, many and, for expanded clones, a class.

>-|14|TRBV30|-|TRBJ1-3
CAWSAGYSGNTIYF
TGTGCCTGGAGTGCAGGGTACTCTGGAAACACCATATATTTT
>-|13|TRBV6-5|-|TRBJ2-7
CASRKATGVEQYF
TGTGCCAGCAGGAAAGCTACCGGGGTGGAGCAGTACTTC
>-|17|TRBV3-1/TRBV3-2|-|TRBJ2-2
CASSQSYRAANTGELFF
TGTGCCAGCAGCCAATCTTATCGCGCTGCGAACACCGGGGAGCTGTTTTTT
>-|14|TRBV18|-|TRBJ2-7
CASSPSVVRNEQYF
TGTGCCAGCTCACCCTCCGTGGTGCGGAACGAGCAGTACTTC
>-|16|TRBV5-1|-|TRBJ1-1
CASSLVSWDLDTEAFF
TGCGCCAGCAGCTTGGTAAGCTGGGACTTGGACACTGAAGCTTTCTTT
>-|12|TRBV29-1|-|TRBJ2-5
CSVQQSRETQYF
TGCAGCGTCCAACAGTCAAGGGAGACCCAGTACTTC
>TRBD2|13|TRBV11-2|once|TRBJ2-5
CASSPMGGETQYF
TGTGCCAGCAGCCCGATGGGGGGGGAGACCCAGTACTTC
>TRBD1|12|TRBV6-5|-|TRBJ1-2
CASRGTGRGYTF
TGTGCCAGCAGAGGGACAGGGCGAGGCTACACCTTC
>-|14|TRBV7-9|-|TRBJ2-7
CASSSGENSYEQYF
TGTGCCAGCTCATCGGGGGAGAATTCCTACGAGCAGTACTTC
>TRBD2|14|TRBV19|-|TRBJ2-2
CASSLAGNTGELFF
TGTGCCAGTAGTCTAGCGGGGAACACCGGGGAGCTGTTTTTT
>-|16|TRBV3-1/TRBV3-2|once|TRBJ1-2
CASAAHLGRPSYGYTF
TGTGCCAGCGCTGCCCACCTCGGGAGGCCGTCCTATGGCTACACCTTC
>TRBD1|16|TRBV19|-|TRBJ1-5
CASRTTGTGGNQPQHF
TGTGCCAGTAGAACGACCGGGACAGGGGGGAATCAGCCCCAGCATTTT
>-|15|TRBV5-4|-|TRBJ2-2
CASSLVPGEAGELFF
TGTGCCAGCAGCTTGGTCCCGGGAGAGGCCGGGGAGCTGTTTTTT
>-|14|TRBV6-5|-|TRBJ2-2
CASSSGLNTGELFF
TGTGCCAGCAGTTCGGGTCTTAACACCGGGGAGCTGTTTTTT
>TRBD2|15|TRBV5-4|-|TRBJ2-5
CASSGSGGIQETQYF
TGTGCCAGCAGCGGTAGCGGGGGGATTCAAGAGACCCAGTACTTC
>-|15|TRBV6-5|-|TRBJ2-7
CASRAWGGPNYEQYF
TGTGCCAGCAGAGCCTGGGGGGGGCCCAACTACGAGCAGTACTTC
>TRBD1|17|TRBV5-1|-|TRBJ1-4
CASSPDRGGRSREKLFF
TGCGCCAGCAGCCCCGACAGGGGAGGACGGAGTCGTGAAAAACTGTTTTTT
>-|13|TRBV6-5|-|TRBJ2-3
CASSSRRADTQYF
TGTGCCAGCAGCAGCAGGCGCGCAGATACGCAGTATTTT
>-|13|TRBV5-1|-|TRBJ2-5
CASSLRVGETQYF
TGCGCCAGCAGCTTACGGGTTGGGGAGACCCAGTACTTC
>-|13|TRBV18|-|TRBJ1-1
CASSPQGNTEAFF
TGTGCCAGCTCTCCTCAGGGGAACACTGAAGCTTTCTTT
>TRBD1|15|TRBV5-5|-|TRBJ1-6
CASSWTGTANSPLHF
TGTGCCAGCAGCTGGACGGGGACAGCTAATTCACCCCTCCACTTT
>-|15|TRBV2|-|TRBJ1-5
CASSELSDSRQPQHF
TGTGCCAGCAGTGAATTGTCGGATAGCCGGCAGCCCCAGCATTTT
>TRBD2|17|TRBV19|-|TRBJ2-3
CATRRGTSGRSTDTQYF
TGTGCCACCAGGAGAGGGACTAGCGGGAGGAGCACAGATACGCAGTATTTT
>TRBD1|16|TRBV28|-|TRBJ2-5
CASSLLGQGAGETQYF
TGTGCCAGCAGTCTCCTAGGACAGGGGGCCGGCGAGACCCAGTACTTC
>-|16|TRBV9|-|TRBJ2-2
CASSVGYRSDTGELFF
TGTGCCAGCAGCGTAGGCTACCGCTCTGACACCGGGGAGCTGTTTTTT
>TRBD2|16|TRBV4-2|once|TRBJ2-3
CASSQVMSGSGDTQYF
TGTGCCAGCAGCCAAGTCATGAGCGGGAGCGGAGATACGCAGTATTTT
>-|14|TRBV2|few|TRBJ1-1
CASSEAGRGTEAFF
TGTGCCAGCAGTGAAGCGGGCCGGGGGACTGAAGCTTTCTTT
>TRBD1|17|TRBV9|-|TRBJ2-3
CASSPTYGQGGTDTQYF
TGTGCCAGCAGCCCAACTTATGGACAGGGTGGCACAGATACGCAGTATTTT
>-|13|TRBV28|-|TRBJ1-1
CASIGHMNTEAFF
TGTGCCAGCATCGGACATATGAACACTGAAGCTTTCTTT
>TRBD2|16|TRBV11-1|-|TRBJ2-5
CASSLSVGGTQETQYF
TGTGCCAGCAGCTTATCGGTCGGGGGGACCCAAGAGACCCAGTACTTC
>-|18|TRBV5-1|-|TRBJ1-6
CASSFTTGIGDYNSPLHF
TGCGCCAGCAGCTTTACAACAGGGATCGGGGACTATAATTCACCCCTCCACTTT
>TRBD1|15|TRBV28|-|TRBJ2-7
CASSLSDRGAYEQYF
TGTGCCAGCAGTTTATCTGACAGGGGGGCCTACGAGCAGTACTTC
>-|14|TRBV5-1|-|TRBJ2-1
CASSLGQTYNEQFF
TGCGCCAGCAGCTTAGGACAGACCTACAATGAGCAGTTCTTC
>-|12|TRBV6-5|-|TRBJ1-1
CASSYGAAEAFF
TGTGCCAGCAGTTATGGGGCAGCCGAAGCTTTCTTT
>-|13|TRBV27|-|TRBJ2-2
CASSSGNTGELFF
TGTGCCAGCAGTTCAGGGAACACCGGGGAGCTGTTTTTT
>TRBD2|14|TRBV5-1|-|TRBJ2-7
CASSRTSGVYEQYF
TGCGCCAGCAGCAGGACTAGCGGGGTGTACGAGCAGTACTTC
>-|14|TRBV19|-|TRBJ1-6
CASSIAGANSPLHF
TGTGCCAGTAGTATAGCAGGGGCTAATTCACCCCTCCACTTT
>-|16|TRBV7-3|-|TRBJ2-6
CASSLLMAAGANVLTF
TGTGCCAGCAGCTTGTTGATGGCGGCTGGGGCCAACGTCCTGACTTTC
>TRBD2|17|TRBV15|-|TRBJ2-1
CATSRVGLAGTYNEQFF
TGTGCCACCAGCAGAGTTGGCCTAGCGGGAACGTACAATGAGCAGTTCTTC
>-|15|TRBV4-1|few|TRBJ2-2
CASRLGVAEVGELFF
TGCGCCAGCAGACTCGGGGTAGCGGAGGTCGGGGAGCTGTTTTTT
>TRBD1|14|TRBV7-9|-|TRBJ2-7
CASSNLRTGRGQYF
TGTGCCAGCAGCAACCTTCGGACAGGGCGGGGGCAGTACTTC
>-|13|TRBV28|once|TRBJ1-2
CASSFGMNYGYTF
TGTGCCAGCAGTTTCGGGATGAACTATGGCTACACCTTC
>-|15|TRBV4-2|-|TRBJ1-1
CASSRKGQTDTEAFF
TGTGCCAGCAGCCGAAAGGGGCAGACAGACACTGAAGCTTTCTTT
>-|13|TRBV19|few|TRBJ1-6
CASSETYNSPLHF
TGTGCCAGTAGTGAGACCTATAATTCACCCCTCCACTTT
>-|14|TRBV5-1|once|TRBJ2-7
CASSLGQLFYEQYF
TGCGCCAGCAGCTTGGGACAGCTCTTCTACGAGCAGTACTTC
>TRBD2|18|TRBV6-2/TRBV6-3|-|TRBJ2-1
CASSFGLAGGPIYNEQFF
TGTGCCAGCAGTTTTGGACTAGCGGGGGGGCCAATCTACAATGAGCAGTTCTTC